The 22 T cell receptor beta chains below come from one sample, sequenced in a study of blood T cell repertoires in COVID-19. Sequencing was performed with immunoSEQ multiplex PCR; in TCRdb, only in-frame clones are kept and a portion is missing. The sample shows under 250,000 clones, about 90% of them seen only once. The sample consisted of PBMCs or T cells enriched from blood (not recorded which). The source of these receptors is a woman aged 40 to 50 who had been exposed to COVID-19.

The chain combines TRBV10-2 with TRBJ2-3, with 15 positions matching TRBD2. V was clipped by 6 bases and J by 4 bases; unmatched bases: 14. Germline assignment: CDR1 WSHSY and CDR2 SAAADI. This CDR3 is 19 amino acids long. The CDR3 DNA follows: TGCGCCAGCAGAAAAAGAAAGGGACTAGCGGGAGGAGGCGCAGATACGCAGTATTTT. Amino acids: CASRKRKGLAGGGADTQYF.

DNA of the CDR3: TGTGCCAGCAGTTTCGCCAGGGGAAGCACAGATACGCAGTATTTT. It translates to CASSFARGSTDTQYF. The V gene is TRBV28, the J gene TRBJ2-3; D is perhaps TRBD1 (6 bases). CDR3 length: 15 residues. Germline-derived CDR1 and CDR2 are MDHEN and SYDVKM. Trimming pared 3 bases from V and 0 bases from J, leaving 10 bases between.

The CDR3 DNA reads TGTGCCAGCAGCCATAGCCGTTCACCCCTCCACTTT. Its protein product is CASSHSRSPLHF. The gene calls are TRBV14 and TRBJ1-6; D gene unclear. The CDR3 extends over 12 amino acids. V lost 3 bases and J lost 9, with 6 bases in between. Germline lookup yields CDR1 SGHDN and CDR2 FVKESK.

J is TRBJ2-1 and V is TRBV4-1; D perhaps matches TRBD1 (6 bases). Germline values: CDR1 MGHRA, CDR2 YSYEKL. The germline V and J ends were trimmed by 4 bases and 6 bases, with 16 bases remaining between them. The CDR3 covers 15 residues. This CDR3 reads CASSPIGGWGNEQFF. Here the CDR3 DNA reads TGCGCCAGCAGCCCGATAGGGGGTTGGGGCAATGAGCAGTTCTTC.

As regards this clone: Germline and junction disagree at one end, which may indicate a read error. The chain's CDR3 is CASSLDEANYGYTF. CDR3 coding DNA: TGTGCCAGCAGCTTGGACGAGGCTAACTATGGCTACACCTTC. The gene calls are TRBV5-1 and TRBJ1-2; D is unclear. This CDR3 is built from 14 residues. From germline, CDR1 is SGHRS and CDR2 YFSETQ.

The CDR3 protein is CASSQTGTGRNEKLFF. The CDR3 DNA reads as TGTGCCAGCAGCCAGACCGGGACAGGAAGGAATGAAAAACTGTTTTTT. V usage is TRBV5-4 and J usage is TRBJ1-4, with 8 bases lining up with TRBD1. Germline V CDR1 and CDR2: SGHNT, YYREEE (reference sequence). The CDR3 runs to 16 residues. V dropped 4 bases and J dropped 5; count of bases not matched to a gene: 10.

This rearrangement joins TRBV7-9 to TRBJ1-2; weak D call: TRBD1 (6 bases). From germline, CDR1 is SEHNR and CDR2 FQNEAQ (reference sequence). The CDR3 covers 14 residues. Trimming shortened V by 3 bases and J by 5 bases, and 13 bases separated the two germline ends. The CDR3 here is CASSLTGQKYGYTF. The DNA for the CDR3 is TGTGCCAGCAGCTTGACAGGTCAAAAATATGGCTACACCTTC.

V and J are TRBV18 and TRBJ1-6; D perhaps matches TRBD1 (6 bases). CDR3 length equals 13 residues. With 6 bases removed from V and 7 bases from J, the gap between germline ends came to 10 bases. Germline V gene data show CDR1 as KGHSH and CDR2 as LQKENI. The CDR3 DNA follows: TGTGCCAGCTCCCCAGACAGGAATTCACCCCTCCACTTT. It is translated as CASSPDRNSPLHF.

This rearrangement joins TRBV19 to TRBJ2-7; TRBD1 agrees at 8 bases. The CDR3 is made up of 14 amino acids. Germline V gives CDR1 LNHDA, CDR2 SQIVND (reference sequence). With V trimmed by 5 bases and J by 3 bases, 6 bases remained unmatched. The CDR3 DNA reads as TGTGCCAGTAGTCGGACAGGGAAGAACTACGAGCAGTACGTC. It is translated as CASSRTGKNYEQYV.

This clone was found once. The V call is TRBV2, the J call TRBJ2-7; D is possibly TRBD1 (8 bases). The CDR3 length is 19 residues. Per the germline V gene, CDR1 is SNHLY and CDR2 is FYNNEI. Trimming stripped 4 bases from V and 3 bases from J, with 28 bases between. Written as DNA, the CDR3 is TGTGCCAGCAGTGGGCCGGGGATGTACGGACAGGGAGGGAACTACGAGCAGTACTTC. The encoded protein is CASSGPGMYGQGGNYEQYF.

The genes are TRBV11-2 and TRBJ2-7; 9 nucleotides agree with TRBD1. CDR1 is SGHAT, CDR2 FQNNGV, per germline. This CDR3 is built from 15 residues. Losses at the gene ends were 1 base for V and 3 bases for J; bases not matched to a gene: 4. CDR3 loop: CASSLVGTGRYEQYF. For the CDR3, the DNA is TGTGCCAGCAGCTTAGTCGGGACAGGGCGCTACGAGCAGTACTTC.

On this clone: At the DNA level, this CDR3 is encoded by other sequences in the same sample as well. J is TRBJ1-6 and V is TRBV5-4; 8 nucleotides agree with TRBD1. The junction had 3 bases not matched to a gene; V was cut back by 0 bases and J by 7 bases. CDR1 SGHNT and CDR2 YYREEE come from the germline V gene (reference sequence). The CDR3 is made up of 15 amino acids. The DNA of the CDR3 is TGTGCCAGCAGCTTGGCTGGGACAGGAAATTCACCCCTCCACTTT. This codes for CASSLAGTGNSPLHF.

The CDR3 reads CASSPGTGGPTIYF. The DNA of the CDR3 is TGTGCCAGCAGCCCCGGGACAGGCGGCCCCACCATATATTTT. The chain uses TRBV5-6 and TRBJ1-3, with 8 bases aligning to TRBD1. Germline loops: CDR1 SGHDT, CDR2 YYEEEE. CDR3 length equals 14 residues. V was clipped by 4 bases and J by 9 bases; unmatched bases: 9.

The V gene is TRBV20-1, the J gene TRBJ2-5, with unresolved D. The CDR3 runs 15 residues. V gave up 3 bases and J gave up 2 bases, with 16 bases separating them. Germline CDR1 DFQATT, CDR2 SNEGSKA (reference sequence). CDR3 amino acids: CSASKPRTVQETQYF. The DNA for the CDR3 is TGCAGTGCTAGTAAGCCGCGTACGGTTCAAGAGACCCAGTACTTC.

The V call is TRBV11-2, the J call TRBJ1-3, with unresolved D. Germline CDR1 SGHAT, CDR2 FQNNGV. The CDR3 covers 19 residues. Trimming removed 2 bases from V and 0 bases from J, with 20 bases in between. The CDR3 DNA reads TGTGCCAGCAGCTTATTTACGATACCTCCGCAGTCCTCTGGAAACACCATATATTTT. It specifies CASSLFTIPPQSSGNTIYF.

The V gene is TRBV25-1, the J gene TRBJ1-3; D call uncertain. With 3 bases removed from V and 4 bases from J, the gap between germline ends came to 10 bases. The germline gives CDR1 MGHDK, CDR2 SYGVNS. CDR3 size: 14 residues. The CDR3 DNA reads as TGTGCCAGCAGTGAGGCGGGGAGGGGAAACACCATATATTTT. This gives the protein CASSEAGRGNTIYF.

V and J are TRBV6-4 and TRBJ1-2; 11 bases line up with TRBD1. The length of the CDR3 is 15 residues. V shed 6 bases and J 8 bases; nucleotides not matched to a gene: 11. Germline assignment: CDR1 MRHNA and CDR2 SNTAGT. CDR3 nucleotides: TGTGCCAGCAGGTTAGGACAGGGGGCCGCGGGCGGCTACACCTTC. Encoded protein: CASRLGQGAAGGYTF.

The chain carries TRBV10-3 and TRBJ1-2; 7 bases fit TRBD1. Germline CDR1 ENHRY, CDR2 SYGVKD. The CDR3 has 15 amino acids. The V segment lost 3 bases and the J segment 1 base; nucleotides outside the gene matches: 5. The CDR3 here is CAISENRGVNYGYTF. CDR3 coding DNA: TGTGCCATCAGTGAAAACAGGGGCGTTAACTATGGCTACACCTTC.

V gene TRBV13 combines with J gene TRBJ2-7; a possible D gene is TRBD1 (5 bases). The CDR3 length is 14 residues. Per germline, CDR1 PRHDT and CDR2 FYEKMQ (reference sequence). V lost 1 base and J lost 1, with 8 bases in between. CDR3 in amino acids: CASSLAQVSYEQYF. CDR3 nucleotide sequence: TGTGCCAGCAGCTTAGCACAGGTATCCTACGAGCAGTACTTC.

This chain links TRBV7-9 with TRBJ1-2, with 7 bases matching TRBD1. The CDR3 runs 13 residues. The germline CDR1 and CDR2 sequences are SEHNR and FQNEAQ (reference sequence). The V and J ends lost 5 bases and 7 bases, in that order; junction bases with no gene match: 7. CDR3 residues: CASSIQDRSGYTF. DNA of the CDR3: TGTGCCAGCAGCATACAGGACAGGTCTGGCTACACCTTC.

J is TRBJ2-1 and V is TRBV21-1; the D segment call TRBD1 is taken from the table without a DNA check. TRBV21-1 is flagged as a pseudogene. The CDR3 contains 16 residues. This CDR3 is CASSNPLTGRINEQFF. The CDR3 region has the DNA TGTGCCAGCAGCAATCCCTTGACAGGGAGGATAAATGAGCAGTTCTTC.

The chain is built from TRBV7-2 and TRBJ2-2; D gene uncertain. V was trimmed by 6 bases and J by 5 bases, leaving 19 bases between them. The germline V gene encodes CDR1 SGHTA and CDR2 FQGNSA. This CDR3 has 16 amino acids. The CDR3 is CASSLSKASRTGELFF. As DNA, the CDR3 is TGTGCCAGCAGTTTATCTAAGGCTTCCAGGACCGGGGAGCTGTTTTTT.